These 25 T cell receptor beta chains came from one sample sequenced in a study of T cells after somatic rescue of genetic block (TCRdb year 2020). The library was built by means of the immunoSEQ multiplex PCR assay. This is the immuneACCESS table as TCRdb keeps it, with only in-frame sequences that have V and J called. A part of the clones is gone; compared with another copy, unresolved V genes explain less than half, and the rest is unexplained. This sample lists roughly 65,000 clones; about 90% were detected once. The ten biggest clones cover 2.9% of the sample. The source material was peripheral blood mononuclear cells (PBMCs). These TCRs come from a man aged 40-49 years.

The chain is built from TRBV7-8 and TRBJ1-5; unclear D gene. CDR3 length: 14 amino acids. Germline CDR1 SGHVS, CDR2 FQNEAQ. The V end lost 1 base, the J end lost 7 bases, and 11 bases lay between the germline ends. The CDR3 reads CASSLVGIGQPQHF. Here the CDR3 DNA reads TGTGCCAGCAGCTTAGTAGGGATCGGCCAGCCCCAGCATTTT. The full variable domain, its missing parts supplied by reference TRBV7-8 and TRBJ1-5, is GAGVSQSPRYKVAKRGQDVALRCDPISGHVSLFWYQQALGQGPEFLTYFQNEAQLDKSGLPSDRFFAERPEGSVSTLKIQRTQQEDSAVYLCASSLVGIGQPQHFGDGTRLSIL.

This chain uses TRBV6-6 with TRBJ1-2; 7 nucleotides align to TRBD1. Germline V lookup: CDR1 MNHNY, CDR2 SVGAGI (reference sequence). This CDR3 spans 14 amino acids. J gave up 11 bases and V 2 bases, and 11 bases lay outside the gene matches. The CDR3 region is CASSYEGTAVGYTF. CDR3 coding DNA: TGTGCCAGCAGTTACGAAGGGACAGCGGTGGGTTACACCTTC.

J is TRBJ1-2 and V is TRBV9; TRBD1 matches 9 bases. The V gene end was trimmed by 3 bases and the J gene end by 7 bases; junction bases not matched to a gene: 4. The germline V gene encodes CDR1 SGDLS and CDR2 YYNGEE. The CDR3 length is 13 residues. Here the CDR3 reads CASSGTGESGYTF. The CDR3, as DNA: TGTGCCAGCAGCGGGACAGGGGAGAGTGGCTACACCTTC.

The CDR3 DNA reads TGTGCCAGCAGCCCAGCTGGCATTGGCACGCAGTATTTT. Its translation is CASSPAGIGTQYF. The chain uses TRBV7-2 and TRBJ2-3; no clear D gene. CDR3 length equals 13 residues. CDR1 is SGHTA and CDR2 is FQGNSA in the germline V gene. Trimming shortened V by 5 bases and J by 9 bases, and 15 bases separated the two germline ends.

Regarding this clone: A junction boundary mismatches the germline segment, possibly from a read error. The DNA for the CDR3 is TGCGTCAGCAGCCAAACGACAGGGATGAACACTGAAGCTTTCTTT. Protein product: CVSSQTTGMNTEAFF. V and J are TRBV4-1 and TRBJ1-1; 7 bases are a match to TRBD1. CDR3 length: 15 amino acids. Per germline, CDR1 MGHRA and CDR2 YSYEKL.

The J gene is TRBJ2-2, the V gene TRBV18, with TRBD1 identical over 9 bases. Trimming cost V 3 bases and J 0 bases; bases outside gene matches: 14. This CDR3 has 20 residues. The V gene's germline CDR1 is KGHSH and CDR2 LQKENI. The CDR3 loop reads CASSPKTGTGRPANTGELFF. The CDR3 bases are TGTGCCAGCTCACCGAAAACCGGGACAGGGAGGCCAGCGAACACCGGGGAGCTGTTTTTT.

Only one count was recorded for this clone. The CDR3 DNA reads as TGCGCCAGCAGCCAGGTTCAGCTTCCCCTCCACTTT. This translates into CASSQVQLPLHF. The rearrangement uses TRBV4-1 and TRBJ1-6; D not certain. Germline assignment: CDR1 MGHRA and CDR2 YSYEKL. V was clipped by 3 bases and J by 13 bases, with 10 bases between them. The CDR3 contains 12 residues.

This rearrangement joins TRBV7-6 to TRBJ2-2, with 7 bases matching TRBD2. Germline V lookup: CDR1 SGHVS, CDR2 FNYEAQ. The CDR3 is 16 amino acids. The junction had 12 bases not matched to a gene; V was cut back by 5 bases and J by 6 bases. The CDR3 here is CASSPAGTITSGELFF. For the CDR3, the DNA is TGTGCCAGCAGCCCAGCCGGGACTATAACATCCGGGGAGCTGTTTTTT.

The V call is TRBV2, the J call TRBJ2-7, with 8 bases fitting TRBD2. CDR1 and CDR2 from the germline V gene are SNHLY and FYNNEI. V shed 6 bases, J shed 4 bases, and the junction held 11 bases outside the gene matches. This CDR3 is built from 15 residues. In DNA, the CDR3 is TGTGCCAGCAGCGGACGCGGGGGGCTCGAGTACGAGCAGTACTTC. Its translation: CASSGRGGLEYEQYF.

The rearrangement links TRBV7-9 to TRBJ1-4; D is unresolved. V lost 1 base and J 4 bases, leaving 4 bases between the germline ends. The CDR3 is 13 residues long. Germline CDR1 reads SEHNR; CDR2 reads FQNEAQ (reference sequence). CDR3 protein: CASSLGSNEKLFF. In DNA, the CDR3 is TGTGCCAGCAGCTTAGGCAGTAATGAAAAACTGTTTTTT. Filled out from reference TRBV7-9 and TRBJ1-4, the complete variable domain reads DTGVSQNPRHKITKRGQNVTFRCDPISEHNRLYWYRQTLGQGPEFLTYFQNEAQLEKSRLLSDRFSAERPKGSFSTLEIQRTEQGDSAMYLCASSLGSNEKLFFGSGTQLSVL.

J is TRBJ1-2 and V is TRBV28, with D perhaps TRBD1 (6 bases). This CDR3 contains 14 residues. V dropped 6 bases and J dropped 4 bases, with 15 bases sitting between them. Germline-derived CDR1 and CDR2 are MDHEN and SYDVKM. This CDR3 is CASSLYRESYGYTF. The CDR3 coding sequence is TGTGCCAGCAGCCTCTACAGGGAAAGCTATGGCTACACCTTC.

V and J are TRBV6-5 and TRBJ2-6; D call uncertain. Trimming took 6 bases from V and 0 from J, leaving 3 bases between them. The CDR3 has 13 amino acids. The germline gives CDR1 MNHEY, CDR2 SVGAGI. The DNA of the CDR3 is TGTGCCAGCAGGACCTCTGGGGCCAACGTCCTGACTTTC. Translation: CASRTSGANVLTF.

The V and J genes are TRBV7-9 and TRBJ1-2, with no clear D. Germline loops: CDR1 SEHNR, CDR2 FQNEAQ (reference sequence). V was trimmed by 1 base and J by 5 bases, leaving 8 bases between them. The CDR3 has 13 residues. The chain's CDR3 is CASSLGAQYGYTF. CDR3 DNA sequence: TGTGCCAGCAGCTTAGGGGCACAGTATGGCTACACCTTC. The full variable domain, in which reference TRBV7-9 and TRBJ1-2 provide the parts outside the CDR3, is DTGVSQNPRHKITKRGQNVTFRCDPISEHNRLYWYRQTLGQGPEFLTYFQNEAQLEKSRLLSDRFSAERPKGSFSTLEIQRTEQGDSAMYLCASSLGAQYGYTFGSGTRLTVV.

This chain uses TRBV19 with TRBJ1-1, with a tentative D call TRBD1 (5 bases). The length of the CDR3 is 13 residues. The V end lost 1 base, the J end lost 4 bases, and 7 bases lay between the germline ends. CDR1 is LNHDA and CDR2 is SQIVND in the germline V gene (reference sequence). CDR3 nucleotides: TGTGCCAGTAGTATAGGGGGGAGCACTGAAGCTTTCTTT. Amino acids: CASSIGGSTEAFF. Full variable domain (missing parts from reference TRBV19 and TRBJ1-1): DGGITQSPKYLFRKEGQNVTLSCEQNLNHDAMYWYRQDPGQGLRLIYYSQIVNDFQKGDIAEGYSVSREKKESFPLTVTSAQKNPTAFYLCASSIGGSTEAFFGQGTRLTVV.

V and J are TRBV5-1 and TRBJ1-2, with D perhaps matching TRBD1 (6 bases). The CDR3 extends over 13 amino acids. Trimming cost V 4 bases and J 8 bases, with 15 bases left between them. CDR1 and CDR2 (germline): SGHRS, YFSETQ. In nucleotides, the CDR3 is TGCGCCAGCAGCGCCTGGACAGAGACGGGCTACACCTTC. It specifies CASSAWTETGYTF.

This rearrangement joins TRBV15 to TRBJ1-1; D is ambiguous. CDR3 length: 14 amino acids. Trimming removed 0 bases at V and 3 bases at J, with 8 bases between. The germline V gene encodes CDR1 LNHNV and CDR2 YYDKDF (reference sequence). The chain's CDR3 is CATSRDRAYTEAFF. CDR3 nucleotide sequence: TGTGCCACCAGCAGAGATCGGGCGTACACTGAAGCTTTCTTT.

The V gene is TRBV5-6, the J gene TRBJ2-3; the D is unclear. The germline gives CDR1 SGHDT, CDR2 YYEEEE. The CDR3 totals 11 residues. V lost 2 bases to trimming and J lost 11 bases, with 9 bases between them. CDR3 coding DNA: TGTGCCAGCAGCTTCGGTGCAGAGCAGTATTTT. Protein product: CASSFGAEQYF.

The chain's CDR3 is CASSPGQGYHEQYF. CDR3 bases: TGTGCCAGCTCCCCGGGACAGGGTTATCACGAGCAGTACTTC. The V and J genes are TRBV6-1 and TRBJ2-7; 9 bases align to TRBD1. J lost 5 bases, V lost 8 bases, and 10 bases had no gene match. CDR3 length equals 14 residues. Germline V lookup: CDR1 MNHNS, CDR2 SASEGT.

V is TRBV5-6 and J is TRBJ2-7; the D is unclear. Trimming took off 3 bases at V and 0 bases at J, with 4 bases between the two ends. This CDR3 comprises 12 residues. Germline V gene lookup returns CDR1 SGHDT and CDR2 YYEEEE. The CDR3 coding sequence is TGTGCCAGCAGCTCGAGCTCCTACGAGCAGTACTTC. Encoded protein: CASSSSSYEQYF.

This chain connects TRBV11-2 to TRBJ2-1; 11 bases map to TRBD2. CDR3 length equals 16 residues. The V gene's germline CDR1 is SGHAT and CDR2 FQNNGV. V trimming: 5 bases; J trimming: 4 bases; junction bases outside the gene matches: 7. The CDR3 DNA sequence: TGTGCCAGCAGCCCCCGACTAGCGGGAATATACAATGAGCAGTTCTTC. It yields the protein CASSPRLAGIYNEQFF.

V gene TRBV7-3 combines with J gene TRBJ2-1; 11 bases match TRBD2. Unmatched junction bases numbered 11, after V lost 4 bases and J lost 9 bases. CDR1 is SGHTA, CDR2 FQGTGA, per germline. There are 16 residues in the CDR3. CDR3 DNA: TGTGCCAGCAGCTCGTATAGCGGGGGGGCCGTCGGTGAGCAGTTCTTC. Translation: CASSSYSGGAVGEQFF. Complete variable domain (other parts from reference TRBV7-3 and TRBJ2-1): GAGVSQTPSNKVTEKGKYVELRCDPISGHTALYWYRQSLGQGPEFLIYFQGTGAADDSGLPNDRFFAVRPEGSVSTLKIQRTERGDSAVYLCASSSYSGGAVGEQFFGPGTRLTVL.

V gene TRBV11-3 combines with J gene TRBJ2-2; D ambiguous. CDR1 is SGHNT, CDR2 YENEEA, per germline. The V and J ends lost 4 bases and 3 bases respectively, with 6 bases between them. CDR3 length equals 13 residues. As DNA, the CDR3 is TGTGCCAGCAGCTCGCGGTACACCGGGGAGCTGTTTTTT. Translation gives CASSSRYTGELFF. The full variable domain, in which reference TRBV11-3 and TRBJ2-2 provide the parts outside the CDR3, is EAGVVQSPRYKIIEKKQPVAFWCNPISGHNTLYWYLQNLGQGPELLIRYENEEAVDDSQLPKDRFSAERLKGVDSTLKIQPAELGDSAVYLCASSSRYTGELFFGEGSRLTVL.

A note on this clone: At one of its ends the junction is not consistent with the germline gene, which may arise from a read error. The chain links TRBV5-4 to TRBJ2-3, with TRBD2 matching over 9 bases. The V gene's germline CDR1 is SGHNT and CDR2 YYREEE (reference sequence). The CDR3 spans 17 residues. The CDR3 loop is CASSLAKSGRFTDAQYF. In nucleotides, the CDR3 is TGTGCCAGCAGCTTGGCCAAGAGCGGGAGGTTTACAGATGCGCAGTATTTT.

The rearrangement links TRBV6-6 to TRBJ2-1, with 10 bases lining up with TRBD1. After removal of 5 bases from V and 5 bases from J, the junction contained 9 bases not matched to a gene. Germline CDR1 MNHNY, CDR2 SVGAGI (reference sequence). The CDR3 totals 16 residues. Here the CDR3 reads CASSKQGQGMNNEQFF. CDR3 nucleotides: TGTGCCAGCAGTAAACAGGGACAGGGGATGAACAATGAGCAGTTCTTC.

The J gene is TRBJ2-1, the V gene TRBV29-1; TRBD2 matches 15 bases. The germline V gene has CDR1 SQVTM and CDR2 ANQGSEA. The CDR3 contains 15 residues. J lost 9 bases, V lost 7 bases, and 10 bases had no gene match. The CDR3 bases are TGCAGCGCTAAACGGACTAGCGGGGGGGAAGGTGAGCAGTTCTTC. The encoded protein is CSAKRTSGGEGEQFF.